These 21 T cell receptor beta chains were sequenced from one sample in a study of cytomegalovirus exposure and HLA in healthy donors. The primer mix had 60 Vbeta and 13 Jbeta primers. Using immunoSEQ multiplex PCR, the repertoire was profiled, and TCRdb retains in-frame clones only, with some absent. The top ten clones hold 3.5% to 5% of a sample with around 200,000 clones, 79% of them seen once. Input material: PBMCs. Every receptor here comes from a woman in her twenties or thirties in good health and CMV-seropositive.

Here the CDR3 reads CASIQGYSPLHF. The DNA of the CDR3 is TGTGCCAGCATCCAGGGGTATTCACCCCTCCACTTT. The chain recombines TRBV6-6 with TRBJ1-6; D may be TRBD1 (6 bases). The CDR3 extends over 12 amino acids. Germline V lookup: CDR1 MNHNY, CDR2 SVGAGI (reference sequence). The V end lost 7 bases, the J end lost 8 bases, and 9 bases lay between the germline ends.

This clone was recorded once. The chain has TRBV6-6 and TRBJ2-7, with 7 bases lining up with TRBD2. Losses at the gene ends were 4 bases for V and 2 bases for J; bases not matched to a gene: 2. Germline CDR1 and CDR2: MNHNY and SVGAGI (reference sequence). The CDR3 has 13 amino acids. The CDR3 coding sequence is TGTGCCAGCAGTTGGGCGGGGGCCTACGAGCAGTACTTC. It codes for CASSWAGAYEQYF.

The V call is TRBV4-2, the J call TRBJ2-5; D ambiguous. V was clipped by 0 bases and J by 5 bases, with 7 bases between them. Germline CDR1 reads LGHNA; CDR2 reads YNFKEQ. The CDR3 extends over 13 amino acids. The CDR3 region has the DNA TGTGCCAGCAGCCAAGATGGCTTGGAGACCCAGTACTTC. It encodes CASSQDGLETQYF.

The chain uses TRBV4-2 and TRBJ2-2; TRBD2 matches at 7 bases. The CDR3 length is 17 residues. With V trimmed by 1 base and J by 1 base, 6 bases remained unmatched. The germline gives CDR1 LGHNA, CDR2 YNFKEQ. The CDR3 here is CASSQGPGGGNTGELFF. CDR3 nucleotide sequence: TGTGCCAGCAGCCAAGGTCCCGGCGGGGGGAACACCGGGGAGCTGTTTTTT.

This CDR3 reads CASGSGSPVDTQYF. Here the CDR3 DNA reads TGTGCCAGCGGGAGCGGGAGTCCTGTAGATACGCAGTATTTT. V gene TRBV19 combines with J gene TRBJ2-3, with 8 bases fitting TRBD2. This CDR3 is built from 14 residues. Germline CDR1 LNHDA, CDR2 SQIVND (reference sequence). V lost 9 bases and J lost 5; bases outside the gene matches: 10.

This chain links TRBV13 with TRBJ1-1; a weak D match, TRBD1 (6 bases). Germline V gene lookup returns CDR1 PRHDT and CDR2 FYEKMQ (reference sequence). This CDR3 is built from 15 residues. V was pared by 4 bases and J by 5 bases, with 17 bases between. The chain's CDR3 is CASSYAGGRGTEAFF. The CDR3 DNA follows: TGTGCCAGCAGCTACGCTGGAGGCAGGGGAACTGAAGCTTTCTTT.

The V call is TRBV9, the J call TRBJ2-1; D is unclear. From germline, CDR1 is SGDLS and CDR2 YYNGEE. This CDR3 has 12 amino acids. V lost 0 bases, J lost 8 bases, and 6 bases lay in between. For the CDR3, the DNA is TGTGCCAGCAGCGTAGCTTTTGATGAGCAGTTCTTC. It yields the protein CASSVAFDEQFF.

The chain has TRBV5-1 and TRBJ2-7; maybe TRBD1 (6 bases). Trimming shortened V by 4 bases and J by 2 bases, and 16 bases separated the two germline ends. The germline gives CDR1 SGHRS, CDR2 YFSETQ. This CDR3 spans 15 amino acids. The CDR3: CASSPFADSTYEQYF. DNA for the CDR3: TGCGCCAGCAGCCCTTTTGCGGACAGTACCTACGAGCAGTACTTC.

The chain is built from TRBV10-3 and TRBJ1-1, with a possible D match to TRBD1 (5 bases). Germline V gives CDR1 ENHRY, CDR2 SYGVKD. This CDR3 is built from 16 residues. Trimming took off 4 bases at V and 5 bases at J, with 20 bases between the two ends. The CDR3 protein is CAISGKGIANTTEAFF. CDR3 in DNA: TGTGCCATCAGTGGGAAGGGGATCGCAAACACGACTGAAGCTTTCTTT.

V is TRBV4-2 and J is TRBJ2-2; D is unresolved. V lost 2 bases and J 0 bases, leaving 10 bases between the germline ends. The CDR3 totals 16 residues. Germline lookup yields CDR1 LGHNA and CDR2 YNFKEQ. The CDR3 region is CASSQIVGANTGELFF. DNA for the CDR3: TGTGCCAGCAGCCAAATTGTGGGCGCGAACACCGGGGAGCTGTTTTTT.

The rearrangement links TRBV30 to TRBJ2-3; 9 bases line up with TRBD2. Germline loops: CDR1 GTSNPN, CDR2 SVGIG (reference sequence). The CDR3 sequence is 16 residues long. V was pared by 0 bases and J by 4 bases, with 8 bases of the junction left unmatched. CDR3: CAWSVLSGRGADTQYF. In nucleotides, the CDR3 is TGTGCCTGGAGTGTACTTAGCGGGAGAGGGGCAGATACGCAGTATTTT.

V usage is TRBV7-9 and J usage is TRBJ2-1; TRBD2 matches at 9 bases. The CDR3 covers 15 residues. Germline assignment: CDR1 SEHNR and CDR2 FQNEAQ (reference sequence). J was trimmed by 4 bases and V by 4 bases; bases with no gene match: 5. The CDR3 DNA reads as TGTGCCAGCAGCTCAACTAGCGGGTCTTACAATGAGCAGTTCTTC. Encoded protein: CASSSTSGSYNEQFF. Complete variable domain (other parts from reference TRBV7-9 and TRBJ2-1): DTGVSQNPRHKITKRGQNVTFRCDPISEHNRLYWYRQTLGQGPEFLTYFQNEAQLEKSRLLSDRFSAERPKGSFSTLEIQRTEQGDSAMYLCASSSTSGSYNEQFFGPGTRLTVL.

The rearrangement uses TRBV5-6 and TRBJ2-5; 7 bases line up with TRBD2. V gave up 8 bases and J gave up 1 base; unmatched junction bases: 2. Germline-derived CDR1 and CDR2 are SGHDT and YYEEEE. The CDR3 is 12 residues long. The DNA of the CDR3 is TGTGCCAGTGGGAGGGTCCAAGAGACCCAGTACTTC. It yields the protein CASGRVQETQYF.

The chain uses TRBV2 and TRBJ2-7; TRBD2 might be the D (6 bases). This CDR3 has 12 residues. Per germline, CDR1 SNHLY and CDR2 FYNNEI. V was cut by 10 bases and J by 2 bases, with 12 bases left in between. This CDR3 is CATGSWPYEQYF. The DNA for the CDR3 is TGTGCCACCGGGAGTTGGCCCTACGAGCAGTACTTC.

The chain employs TRBV4-1 and TRBJ1-1; 9 nucleotides agree with TRBD1. Germline V gives CDR1 MGHRA, CDR2 YSYEKL. This CDR3 has 15 amino acids. V was pared by 3 bases and J by 2 bases, with 4 bases of the junction left unmatched. The chain's CDR3 is CASSHRQGGNTEAFF. The CDR3 DNA reads TGCGCCAGCAGCCACCGACAGGGGGGCAACACTGAAGCTTTCTTT.

This clone showed up just once. The rearrangement uses TRBV12-5 and TRBJ1-2; D call uncertain. Trimming removed 6 bases at V and 4 bases at J, with 18 bases between. The CDR3 has 15 amino acids. Per germline, CDR1 LGHNT and CDR2 FRNRAP. The chain's CDR3 is CASGLVGRGGYGYTF. Written as DNA, the CDR3 is TGTGCTAGTGGACTAGTAGGCAGAGGAGGCTATGGCTACACCTTC.

The chain has TRBV4-1 and TRBJ2-7; 9 bases map to TRBD2. V gave up 1 base and J gave up 7 bases; unmatched junction bases: 8. CDR3 length equals 15 residues. Germline V gives CDR1 MGHRA, CDR2 YSYEKL. In nucleotides, the CDR3 is TGCGCCAGCAGCCAAGGTGAGATAGCGGGGGTTGAGCAGTACTTC. Protein sequence: CASSQGEIAGVEQYF.

The chain combines TRBV27 with TRBJ1-1, with 9 bases that match TRBD1. Germline V gives CDR1 MNHEY, CDR2 SMNVEV (reference sequence). The ends lost 6 bases at V and 4 bases at J; junction bases unmatched: 3. The CDR3 is 13 amino acids. In nucleotides, the CDR3 is TGTGCCAGCAGACAGACAGGGGGCACTGAAGCTTTCTTT. It encodes CASRQTGGTEAFF.

The rearrangement joins TRBV19 to TRBJ2-1, with D tentatively TRBD2 (5 bases). Trimming cost V 3 bases and J 9 bases, with 12 bases left between them. CDR3 length equals 13 residues. Germline CDR1 is LNHDA and CDR2 is SQIVND (reference sequence). CDR3 nucleotides: TGTGCCAGTAGTATTAACAGCGGCGGTGAGCAGTTCTTC. This translates into CASSINSGGEQFF.

This clone was counted once. This chain uses TRBV5-4 with TRBJ2-1; D is possibly TRBD2 (6 bases). Trimming cost V 0 bases and J 15 bases, with 13 bases left between them. CDR3 length equals 12 residues. The germline CDR1 and CDR2 sequences are SGHNT and YYREEE (reference sequence). This CDR3 is CASSLVGDGGFF. Here the CDR3 DNA reads TGTGCCAGCAGCTTGGTTGGGGACGGGGGGTTCTTC.

This chain links TRBV7-9 with TRBJ2-1, with 12 bases matching TRBD2. The germline V gene has CDR1 SEHNR and CDR2 FQNEAQ (reference sequence). The CDR3 is 17 amino acids. The junction had 10 bases not matched to a gene; V was cut back by 3 bases and J by 7 bases. CDR3 DNA sequence: TGTGCCAGCAGCTTGGCTCTAGCGGGAGGGCCGGCTAATGAGCAGTTCTTC. Translated: CASSLALAGGPANEQFF. The entire variable domain, with the rest obtained from reference TRBV7-9 and TRBJ2-1, is as follows: DTGVSQNPRHKITKRGQNVTFRCDPISEHNRLYWYRQTLGQGPEFLTYFQNEAQLEKSRLLSDRFSAERPKGSFSTLEIQRTEQGDSAMYLCASSLALAGGPANEQFFGPGTRLTVL.